The TCR beta chain described here comes from a study of blood T cells in healthy people across ages (dated by TCRdb to about 2015). At the level of the whole study: In model experiments, roughly one uniquely barcoded TCR beta cDNA molecule per two T cells was captured by template switching. The donors were divided into four age groups: young (average approximately 16 years), middle-aged (about 41), aged (about 56) and long-lived (roughly 82). Using deep sequencing normalized with unique cDNA molecular identifiers, the study measured how TCR beta repertoire diversity changes with age. To avoid experimental bias, donors of different ages were randomly spread across the sequencing lanes. Using the same blood draw, the study looked at two additional independent replicas of 1 million unique cDNA reads for two donors, one aged 18 to 29 and the other aged 80 or older. Overall study outcomes, separate from this receptor: Conclusive comparison of naive and antigen-experienced compartments was prevented by the profiling of bulk unsorted PBMCs. The long-lived group showed more naive CD4+ T cells, fewer expanded clones and increased TCR diversity than the aged group, suggesting age selection. Observed TCR beta diversity correlated strongly with the percentage of naive T cells measured by flow cytometry. As age increased, observed TCR beta diversity per million T cells dropped in a roughly linear way, and a significant reduction was already evident by age about 40. Because the CMV infection status of the donors was unknown, age-related changes in expanded clonotypes may potentially have been confounded. Estimates of total diversity from one million sequenced T cells were regarded as lower bounds and underestimates.

Systemically healthy Caucasian individuals from Russia, over 30 in total and aged roughly 6 to 95 years, were included as donors. Each donor gave 8.5 to 10 milliliters of peripheral blood, collected into EDTA-treated Vacutainer tubes. Ficoll-Paque density-gradient centrifugation was used to isolate PBMCs, with at least 7 million per sample. Trizol reagent was used to extract total RNA from PBMCs, with at least 5.5 micrograms per sample. The percentages of naive CD45RAhigh/CD27high T cells were determined by flow cytometry on a PBMC aliquot from every donor. This clonotype has ten or more counts. Its antigen target is currently unknown. The input lacks base qualities; no much larger clone sits a single base away. Libraries were constructed by 5' RACE. Instrument used: Illumina HiSeq 2500. The second PCR ran for roughly 7 to 11 cycles and used a J-beta primer mix along with a sample-barcoded 5' primer. A unique molecular identifier was introduced onto each TCR beta cDNA molecule by a template-switch 5' adaptor carrying 12 random nucleotides. At least 3 million CDR3-containing paired-end reads were obtained from each sample. First-strand cDNA was synthesized from all RNA with the Mint cDNA synthesis kit, primed by a TRBC-specific oligonucleotide. After uracil-DNA glycosylase treatment, a first 18-cycle PCR used universal primers M1SS and BC2_uni_R on all cDNA. The original methods were these. Each sample was normalized by randomly selecting 1 million high-quality reads, each carrying a distinct molecular identifier. Reads with shared molecular identifiers were discarded instead of being binned into consensus sequences. CDR3 identification, clonotype clustering and error correction used MiTCR with a Q25 quality threshold and the strictest error-elimination algorithm. Lower-bound total TCR beta diversity was estimated with a nonparametric unseen species model using Euler transformation. TCRdb reprocessed the public reads (quality trimming at Q25 with fastp, clone calling with MiXCR) and kept in-frame beta chains. One record per CDR3 amino acid sequence lists the most common genes and DNA. TCRdb, not the authors, supplied the V and J calls. The table for this sample lists 1.5 million to 2 million distinct CDR3 sequences; roughly 30% of them were counted only once. The ten top clones hold about 11% of the sample.

CDR1 and CDR2 are read off the germline V gene as SGDLS and YYNGEE. Its CDR3 holds 16 amino acids, cysteine through phenylalanine. Just CDR3 DNA is preserved here, 48 bases in frame from base 1. V is trimmed back by 4 bases and J by 1 base, and the junction contains 7 bases that no gene match accounts for. The rearrangement joined TRBV9 to TRBJ2-1, with TRBD1 identical over 8 junction bases. The TCR comes from a woman between 25 and 40 years old in good health. The sample consisted of blood. The DNA sequence is given as TGTGCCAGCAGCCTTCGACAGGGGAGTTCCTACAATGAGCAGTTCTTC. Its protein is CASSLRQGSSYNEQFF. With the rest looked up from the reference TRBV9 and TRBJ2-1 genes rather than sequenced, the full variable domain is DSGVTQTPKHLITATGQRVTLRCSPRSGDLSVYWYQQSLDQGLQFLIQYYNGEERAKGNILERFSAQQFPDLHSELNLSSLELGDSALYFCASSLRQGSSYNEQFFGPGTRLTVL.